These 24 T cell receptor beta chains originate from one sample sequenced in a study of blood T cell repertoires in COVID-19 (dated by TCRdb to the early 2020s). Library prep was done by the immunoSEQ multiplex PCR assay. Drawn from immuneACCESS, this table holds only the in-frame rearrangements with V and J called that TCRdb kept. Clones are partly lost; checked studies trace under half to an unresolved V gene and leave the rest unexplained. This sample gives 35,000 to 45,000 clones in total; roughly 85% of them show up just once. The ten largest make up roughly 9.7% of the sample. Sequencing was done on a sample of peripheral blood. The receptors originated from a human donor in a cohort sampled during active COVID-19.

The rearrangement joins TRBV19 to TRBJ1-3; a possible D gene is TRBD1 (5 bases). V lost 4 bases, J lost 0 bases, and 13 bases lay in between. This CDR3 is built from 16 residues. Looked up from germline, CDR1 is LNHDA and CDR2 is SQIVND (reference sequence). The CDR3 is CASSSGGALSGNTIYF. The CDR3 region has the DNA TGTGCCAGTAGTAGCGGCGGGGCCCTCTCTGGAAACACCATATATTTT.

The chain employs TRBV10-3 and TRBJ2-7; TRBD2 matches 8 bases. The CDR3 has 13 amino acids. The J segment lost 6 bases and the V segment lost 8 bases, leaving 9 bases of the junction unmatched. CDR1 ENHRY and CDR2 SYGVKD come from the germline V gene. CDR3 in amino acids: CAIGAGGIFEQYF. The CDR3 bases are TGTGCCATCGGGGCGGGAGGAATCTTCGAGCAGTACTTC.

The rearrangement joins TRBV6-2 or TRBV6-3 to TRBJ1-2; unclear D gene. Germline assignment: CDR1 MNHEY and CDR2 SVGEGT. The CDR3 length is 13 residues. V was clipped by 2 bases and J by 4 bases, with 8 bases between them. The CDR3, as DNA: TGTGCCAGCAGTTACCCGTCCAGCTATGGCTACACCTTC. Its translation: CASSYPSSYGYTF.

The chain joins TRBV5-6 to TRBJ2-7; 7 bases are shared with TRBD1. CDR1 is SGHDT, CDR2 YYEEEE, per germline. The ends lost 4 bases at V and 0 bases at J; junction bases unmatched: 7. The CDR3 totals 15 residues. CDR3 DNA sequence: TGTGCCAGCAGCCTCGGGACAGCGACCTCCTACGAGCAGTACTTC. It codes for CASSLGTATSYEQYF.

J is TRBJ1-2 and V is TRBV6-5; the match to TRBD1 covers 12 bases. The CDR3 spans 15 residues. J lost 4 bases, V lost 6 bases, and 6 bases had no gene match. The germline V gene has CDR1 MNHEY and CDR2 SVGAGI. The CDR3 is CASSPGTGGFYGYTF. Written as DNA, the CDR3 is TGTGCCAGCAGCCCCGGGACAGGGGGCTTCTATGGCTACACCTTC.

This chain connects TRBV4-1 to TRBJ2-1, with D unclear. The CDR3 length is 16 residues. Germline V lookup: CDR1 MGHRA, CDR2 YSYEKL. Deletions cut 4 bases from V and 5 bases from J, with 18 bases between. CDR3 in DNA: TGCGCCAGCAGCCTCCGGAGCCCACCGTCCAACAATGAGCAGTTCTTC. This encodes CASSLRSPPSNNEQFF.

In its sample, this clone is medium-sized. V gene TRBV2 combines with J gene TRBJ1-4; TRBD1 matches 8 bases. Germline CDR1 and CDR2: SNHLY and FYNNEI. This CDR3 is 16 amino acids long. V shed 3 bases and J 7 bases; nucleotides not matched to a gene: 10. The CDR3 sequence: CASSEPDTGGIEKLFF. The CDR3 DNA is TGTGCCAGCAGTGAGCCGGATACAGGGGGGATTGAAAAACTGTTTTTT.

In its sample, this clone was seen once. The chain joins TRBV28 to TRBJ2-5; 7 nucleotides line up with TRBD1. Losses at the gene ends were 6 bases for V and 4 bases for J; bases not matched to a gene: 11. Germline V gene data show CDR1 as MDHEN and CDR2 as SYDVKM. This CDR3 contains 15 residues. CDR3 nucleotide sequence: TGTGCCAGCAGCCCCAGGGGGACCTCCGTAGAGACCCAGTACTTC. Its protein is CASSPRGTSVETQYF.

This chain connects TRBV5-6 to TRBJ1-4, with 9 bases that match TRBD1. Germline V gives CDR1 SGHDT, CDR2 YYEEEE. With V trimmed by 0 bases and J by 10 bases, 7 bases remained unmatched. The CDR3 is 15 residues long. CDR3 sequence reads: CASSLAGQGALKLFF. In DNA form, the CDR3 reads TGTGCCAGCAGCTTGGCGGGACAGGGTGCTTTAAAACTGTTTTTT. Together with reference TRBV5-6 and TRBJ1-4, the CDR3 gives the full variable domain: DAGVTQSPTHLIKTRGQQVTLRCSPKSGHDTVSWYQQALGQGPQFIFQYYEEEERQRGNFPDRFSGHQFPNYSSELNVNALLLGDSALYLCASSLAGQGALKLFFGSGTQLSVL.

V gene TRBV6-5 combines with J gene TRBJ1-4; the D gene is possibly TRBD1 (5 bases). V lost 2 bases and J lost 2, with 9 bases in between. Germline assignment: CDR1 MNHEY and CDR2 SVGAGI. The CDR3 is made up of 15 amino acids. In DNA form, the CDR3 reads TGTGCCAGCAGTTACGCGGGGGGGACTAATGAAAAACTGTTTTTT. Its protein is CASSYAGGTNEKLFF.

This chain uses TRBV10-3 with TRBJ1-1; D is perhaps TRBD1 (5 bases). The germline V and J ends were trimmed by 6 bases and 1 base, with 9 bases remaining between them. Germline V gene lookup returns CDR1 ENHRY and CDR2 SYGVKD. The CDR3 runs 13 residues. CDR3 DNA: TGTGCCATCAGCCCAGGACAGAACACTGAAGCTTTCTTT. It yields the protein CAISPGQNTEAFF.

The V and J genes are TRBV10-3 and TRBJ2-2; D is perhaps TRBD1 (6 bases). Germline CDR1 reads ENHRY; CDR2 reads SYGVKD. V lost 5 bases to trimming and J lost 0 bases, with 19 bases between them. CDR3 length: 18 residues. In DNA, the CDR3 is TGTGCCATCAGTAGACAGGACGAAACCCTCACGAACACCGGGGAGCTGTTTTTT. Its translation is CAISRQDETLTNTGELFF.

V gene TRBV3-1 (or the pseudogene TRBV3-2) combines with J gene TRBJ1-2; TRBD1 matches at 8 bases. Germline V gene lookup returns CDR1 LGHDT and CDR2 YNNKEL (reference sequence). Unmatched junction bases numbered 5, after V lost 2 bases and J lost 6 bases. The CDR3 consists of 14 residues. The DNA for the CDR3 is TGTGCCAGCAGCCAAATACAGGGGGGTAATGGCTACACCTTC. It yields the protein CASSQIQGGNGYTF.

This clone was seen more than once but under ten times. This chain joins TRBV30 and TRBJ1-6; 7 bases map to TRBD1. Germline CDR1 is GTSNPN and CDR2 is SVGIG (reference sequence). CDR3 length: 15 residues. With 3 bases clipped from V and 5 bases from J, the junction kept 7 bases outside the gene matches. The CDR3 loop is CAWRQGDRDNSPLHF. In nucleotides, the CDR3 is TGTGCCTGGAGGCAGGGGGACAGAGATAATTCACCCCTCCACTTT. Full variable domain (rest looked up from reference TRBV30 and TRBJ1-6): SQTIHQWPATLVQPVGSPLSLECTVEGTSNPNLYWYRQAAGRGLQLLFYSVGIGQISSEVPQNLSASRPQDRQFILSSKKLLLSDSGFYLCAWRQGDRDNSPLHFGNGTRLTVT.

The rearrangement joins TRBV28 to TRBJ1-5, with 7 bases fitting TRBD1. Germline CDR1 and CDR2: MDHEN and SYDVKM. The junction had 2 bases not matched to a gene; V was cut back by 5 bases and J by 4 bases. The CDR3 spans 13 residues. Here the CDR3 DNA reads TGTGCCAGCAGTCTGGACAGGAATCAGCCCCAGCATTTT. Translating it yields CASSLDRNQPQHF.

This rearrangement joins TRBV3-1 (or the pseudogene TRBV3-2) to TRBJ2-1, with TRBD2 as a possible D gene (5 bases). The germline CDR1 and CDR2 sequences are LGHDT and YNNKEL (reference sequence). This CDR3 has 14 residues. Trimming removed 8 bases from V and 0 bases from J, with 11 bases in between. CDR3 DNA sequence: TGTGCCAGCGGTGAGGGTAGCTCCTACAATGAGCAGTTCTTC. Translating gives CASGEGSSYNEQFF.

This clone has just one count. The chain has TRBV5-1 and TRBJ2-4, with 10 bases that match TRBD2. Trimming cost V 3 bases and J 4 bases; bases outside gene matches: 10. The CDR3 length is 17 residues. Germline V gene sequence: CDR1 SGHRS, CDR2 YFSETQ. The CDR3 DNA is TGCGCCAGCAGCTCCGAAGCGGGAGGGCCGGAGAAAAACATTCAGTACTTC. This sequence encodes CASSSEAGGPEKNIQYF.

V is TRBV7-2 and J is TRBJ1-1, with 8 bases lining up with TRBD1. This CDR3 is 15 amino acids long. The germline V gene encodes CDR1 SGHTA and CDR2 FQGNSA. After removal of 1 base from V and 8 bases from J, the junction contained 9 bases not matched to a gene. The CDR3 region is CASSLVAGGASEAFF. DNA for the CDR3: TGTGCCAGCAGCTTAGTAGCAGGGGGCGCATCCGAAGCTTTCTTT.

The chain carries TRBV7-8 and TRBJ1-1; 10 nucleotides agree with TRBD1. Germline V CDR1 and CDR2: SGHVS, FQNEAQ. V lost 5 bases to trimming and J lost 6 bases; unmatched junction nucleotides: 9. There are 15 residues in the CDR3. CDR3 nucleotide sequence: TGTGCCAGCAGCATAAGGGGGACAGGGGAAGCTGAAGCTTTCTTT. This gives the protein CASSIRGTGEAEAFF. Full variable domain (outside the CDR3, taken from reference TRBV7-8 and TRBJ1-1): GAGVSQSPRYKVAKRGQDVALRCDPISGHVSLFWYQQALGQGPEFLTYFQNEAQLDKSGLPSDRFFAERPEGSVSTLKIQRTQQEDSAVYLCASSIRGTGEAEAFFGQGTRLTVV.

The gene calls are TRBV9 and TRBJ1-6, with TRBD1 as a possible D gene (6 bases). Germline lookup yields CDR1 SGDLS and CDR2 YYNGEE. Trimming stripped 4 bases from V and 7 bases from J, with 9 bases between. This CDR3 comprises 13 residues. The CDR3 is CASSRQANSPLHF. The CDR3, as DNA: TGTGCCAGCAGCCGACAGGCCAATTCACCCCTCCACTTT.

J is TRBJ2-3 and V is TRBV21-1; TRBD1, the D gene given by the table, was not confirmed from the DNA. TRBV21-1 counts as a pseudogene. The CDR3 runs 16 residues. CDR3 loop: CASSKLSGRDTDTQYF. As DNA, the CDR3 is TGTGCCAGCAGCAAATTGTCAGGAAGAGACACAGATACGCAGTATTTT.

V and J are TRBV6-5 and TRBJ2-3; 7 bases are shared with TRBD2. Germline assignment: CDR1 MNHEY and CDR2 SVGAGI. The CDR3 is 13 amino acids. V shed 5 bases, J shed 1 base, and the junction held 0 bases outside the gene matches. CDR3 DNA sequence: TGTGCCAGCAGTCGGGGGGGCACAGATACGCAGTATTTT. Its translation is CASSRGGTDTQYF.

This clone occurred a few times. The chain carries TRBV10-1 and TRBJ2-5, with D tentatively TRBD1 (6 bases). CDR1 WNHNN and CDR2 SYGVQD come from the germline V gene (reference sequence). V was pared by 5 bases and J by 3 bases, with 10 bases between. The CDR3 is 13 residues long. The CDR3 loop is CASSRTVEETQYF. The DNA for the CDR3 is TGCGCCAGCAGTAGGACAGTAGAAGAGACCCAGTACTTC.

This CDR3 is CASTDRAQNSGNTIYF. The CDR3 coding sequence is TGTGCCAGCACCGACAGGGCCCAAAACTCTGGAAACACCATATATTTT. The V gene is TRBV6-6, the J gene TRBJ1-3; TRBD1 agrees at 7 bases. Germline lookup yields CDR1 MNHNY and CDR2 SVGAGI (reference sequence). J lost 0 bases, V lost 7 bases, and 9 bases had no gene match. The CDR3 spans 16 residues.